This TCR beta chain was sequenced for a study of T cells after somatic rescue of genetic block. Germline CDR1 reads SGHKS; CDR2 reads YYEKEE (reference sequence). The CDR3 runs 15 residues. The V and J ends lost 1 base and 4 bases respectively, with 14 bases between them. Using immunoSEQ multiplex PCR, the repertoire was profiled, and TCRdb retains in-frame clones only, with some absent. The sample has 55,000 to 75,000 clones, around 93% seen once. The sequencing input was peripheral blood mononuclear cells (PBMCs). This clonotype was sampled from a man aged 40-50 years. V is TRBV5-5 and J is TRBJ1-1; D is perhaps TRBD1 (5 bases). In DNA form, the CDR3 reads TGTGCCAGCAGCTTGACGGTTTCGGGGGGCACTGAAGCTTTCTTT. It yields the protein CASSLTVSGGTEAFF. Looking up the rest from reference TRBV5-5 and TRBJ1-1 gives the full variable domain: DAGVTQSPTHLIKTRGQQVTLRCSPISGHKSVSWYQQVLGQGPQFIFQYYEKEERGRGNFPDRFSARQFPNYSSELNVNALLLGDSALYLCASSLTVSGGTEAFFGQGTRLTVV.